Shown below are 28 T cell receptor beta chains from a single sample sequenced in a study of metastatic and nonmetastatic thyroid tumors. TCRdb re-called the PCR reads via MiXCR. The table lists about 6,400 clones, approximately 31% of them singletons. Treatment of any kind had been given to no patient before thyroid surgery. Sequencing was carried out using tumor tissue. These TCRs come from a female donor with papillary thyroid cancer or a benign thyroid nodule (not recorded which). Some clones in this sample may be carry-over from other donors' samples.

This clone turned up a few times. This sequence joins TRBV6-1 and TRBJ1-2, with a weak D call TRBD1 (6 bases). This CDR3 is built from 13 residues. V was pared by 6 bases and J by 2 bases, with 10 bases between. Germline V gene lookup returns CDR1 MNHNS and CDR2 SASEGT. Here the CDR3 DNA reads TGTGCCAGCAGCGCCGGGACAAACTATGGCTACACCTTC. It encodes CASSAGTNYGYTF.

The chain has TRBV30 and TRBJ2-3; TRBD2 matches at 7 bases. The CDR3 length is 14 residues. Looked up from germline, CDR1 is GTSNPN and CDR2 is SVGIG (reference sequence). J gave up 6 bases and V 2 bases, and 8 bases lay outside the gene matches. The CDR3 DNA is TGTGCCTGGAGTCCGGGAGGTTGGATGGATACGCAGTATTTT. It yields the protein CAWSPGGWMDTQYF. Based on the CDR3 plus reference TRBV30 and TRBJ2-3, the full variable domain is SQTIHQWPATLVQPVGSPLSLECTVEGTSNPNLYWYRQAAGRGLQLLFYSVGIGQISSEVPQNLSASRPQDRQFILSSKKLLLSDSGFYLCAWSPGGWMDTQYFGPGTRLTVL.

This clone has just a few counts. The V gene is TRBV6-1, the J gene TRBJ2-7; D is perhaps TRBD1 (7 bases). V was clipped by 7 bases and J by 3 bases, with 13 bases between them. The CDR3 sequence is 13 residues long. Germline V lookup: CDR1 MNHNS, CDR2 SASEGT. CDR3 DNA: TGTGCCAGCACTGGCAGGGGGGTCTACGAGCAGTACTTC. Amino acids: CASTGRGVYEQYF.

This clone is judged medium-sized (0.01 to 0.1%). This chain connects TRBV27 to TRBJ1-1, with D possibly TRBD1 on 5 matching bases. The CDR3 is 15 residues long. Looked up from germline, CDR1 is MNHEY and CDR2 is SMNVEV (reference sequence). V was pared by 4 bases and J by 5 bases, with 17 bases between. The CDR3 here is CASSSQGGLWTEAFF. The CDR3 DNA reads TGTGCCAGCAGTTCCCAGGGAGGTTTGTGGACTGAAGCTTTCTTT.

The gene calls are TRBV6-1 and TRBJ2-2, with 11 bases aligning to TRBD1. CDR1 is MNHNS and CDR2 is SASEGT in the germline V gene. V shed 6 bases, J shed 7 bases, and the junction held 13 bases outside the gene matches. The CDR3 contains 17 residues. The DNA for the CDR3 is TGTGCCAGCAGCCGGCAATCCGGGACAGGGGGAGACGGGGAGCTGTTTTTT. Encoded protein: CASSRQSGTGGDGELFF.

This clone has only a few counts. J is TRBJ2-2 and V is TRBV7-2; possibly TRBD2 for D (6 bases). The CDR3 totals 15 residues. The ends were cut back, 9 bases at V and 3 bases at J, with 17 bases in the middle. Germline V CDR1 and CDR2: SGHTA, FQGNSA. CDR3 DNA sequence: TGTGCCAGTGACTCCGGGGGAGAGGACACCGGGGAGCTGTTTTTT. Its translation: CASDSGGEDTGELFF.

This chain links TRBV6-1 with TRBJ2-1, with a possible D match to TRBD1 (5 bases). V was shortened by 7 bases and J by 9 bases, with 13 bases between the two germline ends. Germline CDR1 reads MNHNS; CDR2 reads SASEGT. This CDR3 spans 12 amino acids. CDR3 bases: TGTGCCAGCAACTTACCAGGGCGTGAGCAGTTCTTC. The encoded protein is CASNLPGREQFF.

This clone was seen just once. This rearrangement joins TRBV20-1 to TRBJ2-7, with unresolved D. The CDR3 runs 11 residues. Germline CDR1 reads DFQATT; CDR2 reads SNEGSKA (reference sequence). V lost 3 bases, J lost 8 bases, and 11 bases lay in between. The CDR3 region has the DNA TGCAGTGCTAGGTGGGGAAGCAAGCAGTACTTC. Its translation is CSARWGSKQYF.

Comment on this clone: Germline is not matched at one junction end, which may reflect a read error. The V call is TRBV19, the J call TRBJ2-3; TRBD1 or TRBD2 may be the D gene (5 bases each). The germline V gene has CDR1 LNHDA and CDR2 SQIVND (reference sequence). The CDR3 runs to 16 residues. CDR3 nucleotide sequence: TGTGCCAATAGTTTGGGACGGCCCTTTTCTTCAGATACGCAGTATTTT. Encoded protein: CANSLGRPFSSDTQYF.

The rearrangement links TRBV6-1 to TRBJ2-7, with D tentatively TRBD1 (6 bases). Trimming left V 5 bases short and J 6 bases short, with 20 bases between. Germline V gene sequence: CDR1 MNHNS, CDR2 SASEGT. The CDR3 consists of 15 residues. The CDR3 DNA sequence: TGTGCCAGCAGTACGCGCCCTGGGCCAGGGGTCGAGCAGTACTTC. The encoded protein is CASSTRPGPGVEQYF.

This clone is labeled as medium-sized. The rearrangement joins TRBV11-2 to TRBJ1-4; D gene ambiguous. Germline V gene data show CDR1 as SGHAT and CDR2 as FQNNGV. The V end was cut by 0 bases, the J end by 4 bases, with 15 bases between. The CDR3 contains 17 residues. In DNA, the CDR3 is TGTGCCAGCAGCTTAGATTTCACAGAACGGAGTAATGAAAAACTGTTTTTT. This translates into CASSLDFTERSNEKLFF. Combining the CDR3 with reference TRBV11-2 and TRBJ1-4 gives the whole variable domain EAGVAQSPRYKIIEKRQSVAFWCNPISGHATLYWYQQILGQGPKLLIQFQNNGVVDDSQLPKDRFSAERLKGVDSTLKIQPAKLEDSAVYLCASSLDFTERSNEKLFFGSGTQLSVL.

The V and J genes are TRBV9 and TRBJ1-2; unclear D gene. V was cut by 7 bases and J by 5 bases, with 9 bases left in between. There are 11 residues in the CDR3. From germline, CDR1 is SGDLS and CDR2 YYNGEE. The CDR3 DNA reads as TGTGCCAGCTATAACGGTTATGGCTACACCTTC. It is translated as CASYNGYGYTF.

The gene calls are TRBV5-6 and TRBJ1-2; D gene unclear. The CDR3 spans 15 residues. Germline V gene data show CDR1 as SGHDT and CDR2 as YYEEEE. Trimming stripped 0 bases from V and 4 bases from J, with 13 bases between. The CDR3 region has the DNA TGTGCCAGCAGCTTGGCGAGGAAACCATTCTATGGCTACACCTTC. Translation: CASSLARKPFYGYTF. The complete variable domain, with remaining parts taken from reference TRBV5-6 and TRBJ1-2, reads DAGVTQSPTHLIKTRGQQVTLRCSPKSGHDTVSWYQQALGQGPQFIFQYYEEEERQRGNFPDRFSGHQFPNYSSELNVNALLLGDSALYLCASSLARKPFYGYTFGSGTRLTVV.

Only a few counts were recorded for this clone. The chain employs TRBV6-2 or TRBV6-3 and TRBJ1-1, with D perhaps matching TRBD1 (6 bases). Trimming removed 0 bases at V and 5 bases at J, with 13 bases between. Germline values: CDR1 MNHEY, CDR2 SVGEGT. This CDR3 has 15 amino acids. In DNA, the CDR3 is TGTGCCAGCAGTTACTCGAAAGGGGGGAGGACTGAAGCTTTCTTT. It translates to CASSYSKGGRTEAFF.

The J gene is TRBJ2-1, the V gene TRBV6-2 or TRBV6-3; weak D call: TRBD2 (6 bases). Germline values: CDR1 MNHEY, CDR2 SVGEGT. V shed 1 base and J shed 7 bases, with 23 bases lying between them. CDR3 size: 18 residues. CDR3 bases: TGTGCCAGCAGTTACTACGCCCATATTAGGACTACTTATAATGAGCAGTTCTTC. Translating gives CASSYYAHIRTTYNEQFF.

This clone was observed a handful of times. The chain uses TRBV6-1 and TRBJ2-7; D is possibly TRBD1 or TRBD2 (7 bases each). The germline V and J ends were trimmed by 6 bases and 9 bases, with 18 bases remaining between them. The V gene's germline CDR1 is MNHNS and CDR2 SASEGT. The CDR3 sequence is 13 residues long. The CDR3 DNA sequence: TGTGCCAGCAGGGCAGGGGGGGGCACTTGGCAGTACTTC. Translated: CASRAGGGTWQYF.

The rearrangement joins TRBV4-1 to TRBJ2-5; 8 bases align to TRBD2. In germline, CDR1 is MGHRA, CDR2 YSYEKL. The CDR3 consists of 17 residues. Trimming took 7 bases from V and 5 from J; bases not matched to a gene: 18. Here the CDR3 reads CASTPKFAGGWGETQYF. CDR3 sequence (DNA): TGCGCCAGCACTCCGAAATTTGCGGGAGGTTGGGGTGAGACCCAGTACTTC.

This clone was counted many times. The V call is TRBV4-2, the J call TRBJ2-3; 12 bases align to TRBD2. In germline, CDR1 is LGHNA, CDR2 YNFKEQ. V gave up 6 bases and J gave up 5 bases; unmatched junction bases: 6. This CDR3 region has 15 residues. Here the CDR3 reads CASRRLAGELDTQYF. In DNA, the CDR3 is TGTGCCAGCAGGCGACTAGCGGGAGAGCTAGATACGCAGTATTTT.

This clone has only a few counts. The J gene is TRBJ2-2, the V gene TRBV6-5; D not resolved. The V and J ends lost 2 bases and 3 bases respectively, with 13 bases between them. The CDR3 length is 16 residues. Germline V gives CDR1 MNHEY, CDR2 SVGAGI. CDR3 sequence: CASSYDGGVDTGELFF. Here the CDR3 DNA reads TGTGCCAGCAGTTACGACGGTGGCGTCGACACCGGGGAGCTGTTTTTT.

The rearrangement joins TRBV7-2 to TRBJ2-1, with TRBD2 identical over 9 bases. The CDR3 is made up of 16 amino acids. The V and J ends lost 0 bases and 6 bases, in that order; junction bases with no gene match: 6. Germline CDR1 reads SGHTA; CDR2 reads FQGNSA. CDR3 protein: CASSLALAGSGNEQFF. The CDR3 nucleotides read TGTGCCAGCAGCTTAGCCCTAGCGGGGAGTGGCAATGAGCAGTTCTTC.

This clone came up many times. The chain combines TRBV20-1 with TRBJ1-1; D unclear. The CDR3 totals 13 residues. The V and J ends lost 0 bases and 6 bases respectively, with 11 bases between them. Germline loops: CDR1 DFQATT, CDR2 SNEGSKA (reference sequence). Here the CDR3 reads CSAREGGSAEAFF. The CDR3, as DNA: TGCAGTGCTAGAGAGGGTGGGTCGGCTGAAGCTTTCTTT.

This clone was observed a few times. V and J are TRBV2 and TRBJ2-5, with 7 bases lining up with TRBD2. The CDR3 extends over 13 amino acids. Trimming at V came to 4 bases and at J to 6 bases, leaving 5 bases not matched to a gene. CDR1 is SNHLY, CDR2 FYNNEI, per germline. The CDR3 protein is CASSGTSVKTQYF. The CDR3 DNA sequence: TGTGCCAGCAGTGGAACTAGCGTGAAGACCCAGTACTTC.

The chain joins TRBV13 to TRBJ1-6; maybe TRBD1 (5 bases). V lost 5 bases and J 8 bases, leaving 28 bases between the germline ends. The CDR3 contains 19 residues. Germline V gene sequence: CDR1 PRHDT, CDR2 FYEKMQ (reference sequence). The CDR3 is CASSRTKSRTHPVDSPLHF. The CDR3 nucleotides are TGTGCCAGCAGCCGAACAAAATCCAGGACACACCCGGTGGATTCACCCCTCCACTTT.

A note on this clone: At one boundary the junction diverges from the germline segment, which might be a read error. V is TRBV6-4 and J is TRBJ2-1; TRBD2 matches at 7 bases. This CDR3 comprises 16 residues. CDR1 and CDR2 (germline): MRHNA, SNTAGT. CDR3 DNA: TGTGCCAGCAGTAACTCGGAACGAGCGGGGTACAATGAGCAGTTCTTC. Protein: CASSNSERAGYNEQFF.

This chain joins TRBV24-1 and TRBJ2-3; D unresolved. Germline values: CDR1 KGHDR, CDR2 SFDVKD. Deletions cut 5 bases from V and 1 base from J, with 9 bases between. This CDR3 has 14 residues. The CDR3 region has the DNA TGTGCCACCAGTGCCACGGACGGCACAGATACGCAGTATTTT. Encoded protein: CATSATDGTDTQYF.

The chain links TRBV19 to TRBJ2-7, with TRBD2 identical over 10 bases. Per germline, CDR1 LNHDA and CDR2 SQIVND (reference sequence). The CDR3 is made up of 15 amino acids. Unmatched junction bases numbered 6, after V lost 5 bases and J lost 2 bases. The CDR3, as DNA: TGTGCCAGTAGTTTTGGACTAGCGGAACCCTACGAGCAGTACTTC. Its protein product is CASSFGLAEPYEQYF.

In this sample, this clone turned up a few times. The rearrangement uses TRBV7-9 and TRBJ2-5; D is undetermined. The germline V and J ends were trimmed by 2 bases and 5 bases, with 12 bases remaining between them. The V gene's germline CDR1 is SEHNR and CDR2 FQNEAQ (reference sequence). This CDR3 contains 14 residues. CDR3 bases: TGTGCCAGCAGCTTAACCGGGCTACAGGAGACCCAGTACTTC. Protein product: CASSLTGLQETQYF.

This rearrangement joins TRBV15 to TRBJ2-6, with TRBD1 matching 7 bases. V was clipped by 5 bases and J by 12 bases; unmatched bases: 7. CDR1 and CDR2 (germline): LNHNV, YYDKDF (reference sequence). This CDR3 spans 13 amino acids. CDR3 coding DNA: TGTGCCACCAGCCGGGACAGAGCTGGCGTCCTGACTTTC. Its protein is CATSRDRAGVLTF.